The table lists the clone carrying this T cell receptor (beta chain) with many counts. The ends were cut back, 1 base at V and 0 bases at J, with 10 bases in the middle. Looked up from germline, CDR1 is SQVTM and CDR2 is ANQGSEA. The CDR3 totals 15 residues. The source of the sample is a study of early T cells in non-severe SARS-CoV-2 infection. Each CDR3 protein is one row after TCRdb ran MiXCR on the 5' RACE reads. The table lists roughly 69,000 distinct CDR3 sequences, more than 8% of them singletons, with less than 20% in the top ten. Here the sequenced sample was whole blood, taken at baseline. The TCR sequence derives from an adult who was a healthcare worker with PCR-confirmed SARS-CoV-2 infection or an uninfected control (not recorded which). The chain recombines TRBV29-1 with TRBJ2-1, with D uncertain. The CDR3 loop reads CSVEVHFLSYNEQFF. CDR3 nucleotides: TGCAGCGTTGAAGTGCACTTCCTCTCCTACAATGAGCAGTTCTTC.